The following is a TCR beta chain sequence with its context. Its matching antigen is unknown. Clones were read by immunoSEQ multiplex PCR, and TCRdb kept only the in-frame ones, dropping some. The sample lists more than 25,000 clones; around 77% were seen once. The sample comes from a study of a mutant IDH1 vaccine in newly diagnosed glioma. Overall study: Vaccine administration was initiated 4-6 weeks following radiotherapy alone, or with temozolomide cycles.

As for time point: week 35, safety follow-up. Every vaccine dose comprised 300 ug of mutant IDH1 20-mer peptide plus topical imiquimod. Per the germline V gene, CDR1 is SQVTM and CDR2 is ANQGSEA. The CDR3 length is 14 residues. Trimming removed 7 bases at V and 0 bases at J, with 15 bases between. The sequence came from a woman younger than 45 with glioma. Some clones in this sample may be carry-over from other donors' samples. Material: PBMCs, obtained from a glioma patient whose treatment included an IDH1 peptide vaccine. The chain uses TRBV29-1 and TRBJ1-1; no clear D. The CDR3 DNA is TGCAGCGGTAGGCGGGAATCCATGAACACTGAAGCTTTCTTT. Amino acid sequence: CSGRRESMNTEAFF.